Below, 5 T cell receptor beta chains from the same sample are listed, as sequenced in a study of OX40 agonist ivuxolimab in advanced cancers. The assay was immunoSEQ multiplex PCR, and TCRdb's table has in-frame clones only and misses some. In the table there are about 45,000 clones, over 90% of which are singletons. The sequencing here drew on CD4+ or CD8+ T cells sorted from blood, taken in a trial of the OX40 agonist ivuxolimab. The source is an adult with an advanced solid tumor such as melanoma, head and neck, liver or kidney cancer.

This chain links TRBV9 with TRBJ2-1; 7 bases line up with TRBD1. The CDR3 consists of 15 residues. With 3 bases clipped from V and 5 bases from J, the junction kept 8 bases outside the gene matches. The germline gives CDR1 SGDLS, CDR2 YYNGEE. CDR3 region: CASSGDRNIHNEQFF. The CDR3 nucleotides read TGTGCCAGCAGCGGGGACAGAAATATTCACAATGAGCAGTTCTTC.

The chain uses TRBV27 and TRBJ2-1; 12 bases align to TRBD2. V gave up 5 bases and J gave up 4 bases; unmatched junction bases: 12. Germline CDR1 reads MNHEY; CDR2 reads SMNVEV (reference sequence). CDR3 length equals 18 residues. Here the CDR3 DNA reads TGTGCCAGCAGTCCTCGCACCAGACTAGCGGGAGTTTACAATGAGCAGTTCTTC. It translates to CASSPRTRLAGVYNEQFF.

The rearrangement uses TRBV27 and TRBJ2-7; D possibly corresponds to TRBD1 (7 bases). CDR1 and CDR2 from the germline V gene are MNHEY and SMNVEV (reference sequence). The germline V and J ends were trimmed by 7 bases and 2 bases, with 18 bases remaining between them. This CDR3 has 15 amino acids. Written as DNA, the CDR3 is TGTGCCAGCACCAAAGGGGGCGGGGCCACCTACGAGCAGTACTTC. Its protein is CASTKGGGATYEQYF.

The rearrangement links TRBV5-4 to TRBJ2-7, with D tentatively TRBD2 (6 bases). The CDR3 has 14 residues. The germline CDR1 and CDR2 sequences are SGHNT and YYREEE (reference sequence). Trimming removed 2 bases from V and 5 bases from J, with 14 bases in between. The CDR3 reads CASSLIADANEQYF. Here the CDR3 DNA reads TGTGCCAGCAGCTTAATAGCGGACGCTAACGAGCAGTACTTC. Full variable domain (missing parts from reference TRBV5-4 and TRBJ2-7): ETGVTQSPTHLIKTRGQQVTLRCSSQSGHNTVSWYQQALGQGPQFIFQYYREEENGRGNFPPRFSGLQFPNYSSELNVNALELDDSALYLCASSLIADANEQYFGPGTRLTVT.

The rearrangement links TRBV10-3 to TRBJ1-1; 8 bases are a match to TRBD1. CDR1 and CDR2 from the germline V gene are ENHRY and SYGVKD. This CDR3 contains 17 residues. The J segment lost 1 base and the V segment lost 3 bases, leaving 10 bases of the junction unmatched. Here the CDR3 reads CAISDLGQGRENTEAFF. CDR3 nucleotides: TGTGCCATCAGTGATTTAGGACAGGGAAGAGAGAACACTGAAGCTTTCTTT.